What follows are 7 T cell receptor beta chains derived from one specimen sequenced in a study of T cells in Graves' hyperthyroidism and ophthalmopathy. RNA transcripts yielded amplified TCR beta CDR3 regions. TCR CDR3 underwent first-round RT-PCR with the HTBI primer set. TCRdb recomputed calls from the multiplex PCR reads with MiXCR, one row per CDR3 protein. The table shows 500,000 to 600,000 distinct CDR3 sequences, with 20% occurring only once. Sequenced sample: blood. The origin of the receptors is a man between 40 and 49 years old with Graves' ophthalmopathy.

This clonotype has just a few counts. The chain uses TRBV3-1 and TRBJ1-2; 10 bases agree with TRBD1. Germline trimming cut 3 bases from V and 6 bases from J; bases unmatched to any gene: 10. Germline V gene sequence: CDR1 LGHDT, CDR2 YNNKEL (reference sequence). The CDR3 runs to 16 residues. For the CDR3, the DNA is TGTGCCAGCAGCCATCGACAGGGGGCGTATATCGATGGCTACACCTTC. Protein product: CASSHRQGAYIDGYTF. The full variable domain, completed using reference TRBV3-1 and TRBJ1-2, is DTAVSQTPKYLVTQMGNDKSIKCEQNLGHDTMYWYKQDSKKFLKIMFSYNNKELIINETVPNRFSPKSPDKAHLNLHINSLELGDSAVYFCASSHRQGAYIDGYTFGSGTRLTVV.

This clonotype has only a few counts. The chain links TRBV5-1 to TRBJ2-5; 12 nucleotides line up with TRBD2. Trimming at V came to 4 bases and at J to 5 bases, leaving 9 bases not matched to a gene. The CDR3 is 16 residues long. CDR1 and CDR2 (germline): SGHRS, YFSETQ. CDR3 nucleotides: TGCGCCAGCAGCCCGACTAGCGGGAGCCTCCGGGAGACCCAGTACTTC. It encodes CASSPTSGSLRETQYF.

V usage is TRBV6-1 and J usage is TRBJ2-7, with unresolved D. V was clipped by 4 bases and J by 0 bases, with 7 bases between them. The V gene's germline CDR1 is MNHNS and CDR2 SASEGT. This CDR3 region has 13 residues. CDR3 residues: CASSVTNSYEQYF. CDR3 bases: TGTGCCAGCAGTGTAACCAACTCCTACGAGCAGTACTTC.

This clonotype was picked up many times. The J gene is TRBJ2-7, the V gene TRBV6-1; TRBD1 is a possible D gene (7 bases). This CDR3 is 15 amino acids long. Trimming shortened V by 7 bases and J by 2 bases, and 18 bases separated the two germline ends. CDR1 and CDR2 (germline): MNHNS, SASEGT. CDR3 residues: CASNPRGDRPYEQYF. CDR3 coding DNA: TGTGCCAGCAACCCCAGGGGGGACAGACCCTACGAGCAGTACTTC.

The rearrangement uses TRBV28 and TRBJ1-1; a possible D gene is TRBD1 (6 bases). Trimming shortened V by 5 bases and J by 4 bases, and 11 bases separated the two germline ends. This CDR3 is 13 amino acids long. Germline CDR1 MDHEN, CDR2 SYDVKM. Here the CDR3 reads CASSTQGITEAFF. The CDR3 DNA reads TGTGCCAGCAGTACACAGGGTATCACTGAAGCTTTCTTT.

This clonotype has more than one count but fewer than ten. The gene calls are TRBV28 and TRBJ1-1; TRBD1 matches 10 bases. CDR1 is MDHEN and CDR2 is SYDVKM in the germline V gene. This CDR3 region has 17 residues. V shed 6 bases, J shed 1 base, and the junction held 11 bases outside the gene matches. The CDR3 loop reads CASSSAGTGVWNTEAFF. The CDR3 DNA sequence: TGTGCCAGCAGCTCTGCCGGGACAGGGGTGTGGAACACTGAAGCTTTCTTT.

This clonotype was detected only a few times. The chain carries TRBV27 and TRBJ2-7; D remains unclear. CDR3 length: 16 amino acids. Deletions cut 5 bases from V and 6 bases from J, with 23 bases between. The germline gives CDR1 MNHEY, CDR2 SMNVEV (reference sequence). The DNA for the CDR3 is TGTGCCAGCAGTCCCCCCATTAGGACGCGCCGCGGCGAGCAGTACTTC. Encoded protein: CASSPPIRTRRGEQYF.